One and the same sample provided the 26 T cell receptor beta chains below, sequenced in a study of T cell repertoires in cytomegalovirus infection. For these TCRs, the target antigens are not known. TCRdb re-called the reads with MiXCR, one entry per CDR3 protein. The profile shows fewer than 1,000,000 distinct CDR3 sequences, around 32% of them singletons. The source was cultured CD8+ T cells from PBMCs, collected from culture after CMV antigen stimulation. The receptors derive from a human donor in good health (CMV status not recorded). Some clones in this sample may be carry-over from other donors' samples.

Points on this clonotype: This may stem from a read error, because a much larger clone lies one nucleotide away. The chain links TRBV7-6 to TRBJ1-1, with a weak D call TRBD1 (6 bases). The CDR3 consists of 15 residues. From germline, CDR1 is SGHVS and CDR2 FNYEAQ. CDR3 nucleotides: TGTGCCAACAGCTTAGTGGCAGGGGTGTACACTGAAGCTTTCTTT. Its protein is CANSLVAGVYTEAFF.

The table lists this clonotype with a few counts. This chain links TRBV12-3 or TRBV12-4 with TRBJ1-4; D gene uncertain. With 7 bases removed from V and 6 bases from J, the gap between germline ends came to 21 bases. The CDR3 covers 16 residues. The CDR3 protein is CASTPLDLALDEKLFF. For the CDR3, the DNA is TGTGCCAGCACCCCCCTGGACCTCGCCTTGGATGAAAAACTGTTTTTT.

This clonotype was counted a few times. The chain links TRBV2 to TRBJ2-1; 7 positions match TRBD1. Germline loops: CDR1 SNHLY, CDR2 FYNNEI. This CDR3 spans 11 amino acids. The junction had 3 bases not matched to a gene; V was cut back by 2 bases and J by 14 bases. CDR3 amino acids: CASSEKGAEFF. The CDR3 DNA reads TGTGCCAGCAGTGAAAAGGGGGCAGAGTTCTTC.

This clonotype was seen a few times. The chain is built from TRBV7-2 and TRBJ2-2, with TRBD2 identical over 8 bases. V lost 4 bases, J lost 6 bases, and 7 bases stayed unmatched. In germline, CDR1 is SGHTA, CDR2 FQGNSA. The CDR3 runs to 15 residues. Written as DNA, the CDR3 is TGTGCCAGCAGCTCGGGGGGGGGGGCGCCCGGGGAGCTGTTTTTT. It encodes CASSSGGGAPGELFF.

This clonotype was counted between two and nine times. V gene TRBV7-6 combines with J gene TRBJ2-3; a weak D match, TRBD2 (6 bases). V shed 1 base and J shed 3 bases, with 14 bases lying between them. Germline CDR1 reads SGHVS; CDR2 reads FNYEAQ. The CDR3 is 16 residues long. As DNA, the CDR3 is TGTGCCAGCAGCTTAGAGGTCGGTCTAGCGACAGATACGCAGTATTTT. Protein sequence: CASSLEVGLATDTQYF.

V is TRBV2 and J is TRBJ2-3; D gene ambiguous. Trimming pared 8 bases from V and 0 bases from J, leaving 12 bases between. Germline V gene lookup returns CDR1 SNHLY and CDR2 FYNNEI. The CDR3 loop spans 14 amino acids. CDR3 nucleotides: TGTGCCAGCGATGCGAGATTTAGCACAGATACGCAGTATTTT. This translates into CASDARFSTDTQYF.

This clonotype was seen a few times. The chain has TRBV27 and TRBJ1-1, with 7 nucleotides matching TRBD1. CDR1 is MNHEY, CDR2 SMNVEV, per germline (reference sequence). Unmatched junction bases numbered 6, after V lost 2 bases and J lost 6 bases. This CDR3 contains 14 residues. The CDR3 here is CASSLLQGLPEAFF. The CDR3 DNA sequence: TGTGCCAGCAGTTTACTACAGGGGTTGCCTGAAGCTTTCTTT.

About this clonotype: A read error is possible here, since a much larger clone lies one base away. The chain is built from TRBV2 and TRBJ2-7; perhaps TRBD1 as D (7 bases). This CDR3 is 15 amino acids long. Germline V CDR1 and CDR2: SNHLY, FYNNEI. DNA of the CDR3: TGTGTCAGCAAACCTCACATCCTCAGGGGGGAGGAGCAGTACTTC. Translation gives CVSKPHILRGEEQYF.

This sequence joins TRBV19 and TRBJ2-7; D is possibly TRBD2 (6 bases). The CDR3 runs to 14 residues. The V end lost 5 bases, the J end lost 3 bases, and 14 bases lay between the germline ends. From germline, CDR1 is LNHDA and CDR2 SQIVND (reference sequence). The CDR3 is CASSWAGGLYEQYF. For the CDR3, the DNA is TGTGCCAGTAGTTGGGCAGGAGGGCTCTACGAGCAGTACTTC.

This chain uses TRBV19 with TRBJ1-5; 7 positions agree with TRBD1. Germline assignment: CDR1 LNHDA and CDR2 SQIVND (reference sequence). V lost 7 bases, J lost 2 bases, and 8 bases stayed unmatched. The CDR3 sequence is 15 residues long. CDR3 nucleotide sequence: TGTGCCAGTAACCTCAGGGGGAGTGGCAATCAGCCCCAGCATTTT. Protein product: CASNLRGSGNQPQHF.

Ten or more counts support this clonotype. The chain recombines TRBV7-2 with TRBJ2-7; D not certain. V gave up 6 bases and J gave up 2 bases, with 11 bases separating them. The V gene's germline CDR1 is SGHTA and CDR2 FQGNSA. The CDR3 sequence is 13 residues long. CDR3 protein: CASSLYPAYEQYF. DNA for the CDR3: TGTGCCAGCAGTTTATATCCGGCCTACGAGCAGTACTTC.

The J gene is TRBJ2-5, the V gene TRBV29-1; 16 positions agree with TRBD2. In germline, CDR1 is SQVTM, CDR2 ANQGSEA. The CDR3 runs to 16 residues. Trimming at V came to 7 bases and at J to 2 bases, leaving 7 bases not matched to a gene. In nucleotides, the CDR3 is TGCAGCGCTAATCCGGGACTAGCGGGGGGGCAAGAGACCCAGTACTTC. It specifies CSANPGLAGGQETQYF. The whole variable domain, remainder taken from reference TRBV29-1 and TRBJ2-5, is SAVISQKPSRDICQRGTSLTIQCQVDSQVTMMFWYRQQPGQSLTLIATANQGSEATYESGFVIDKFPISRPNLTFSTLTVSNMSPEDSSIYLCSANPGLAGGQETQYFGPGTRLLVL.

CDR3 protein: CATSRGYNEQFF. DNA of the CDR3: TGTGCCACCAGCAGAGGTTACAATGAGCAGTTCTTC. The chain has TRBV15 and TRBJ2-1; the D is unclear. This CDR3 is 12 amino acids long. Germline lookup yields CDR1 LNHNV and CDR2 YYDKDF (reference sequence). Trimming removed 1 base from V and 4 bases from J, with 2 bases in between. Looking up the rest from reference TRBV15 and TRBJ2-1 gives the full variable domain: DAMVIQNPRYQVTQFGKPVTLSCSQTLNHNVMYWYQQKSSQAPKLLFHYYDKDFNNEADTPDNFQSRRPNTSFCFLDIRSPGLGDTAMYLCATSRGYNEQFFGPGTRLTVL.

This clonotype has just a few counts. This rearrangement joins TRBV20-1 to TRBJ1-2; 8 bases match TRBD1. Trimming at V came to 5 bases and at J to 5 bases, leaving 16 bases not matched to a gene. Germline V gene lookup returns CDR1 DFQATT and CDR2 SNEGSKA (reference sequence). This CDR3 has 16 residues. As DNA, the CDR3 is TGCAGTGCTCCAAACCCGGACAGGGCCAACACTTATGGCTACACCTTC. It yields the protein CSAPNPDRANTYGYTF.

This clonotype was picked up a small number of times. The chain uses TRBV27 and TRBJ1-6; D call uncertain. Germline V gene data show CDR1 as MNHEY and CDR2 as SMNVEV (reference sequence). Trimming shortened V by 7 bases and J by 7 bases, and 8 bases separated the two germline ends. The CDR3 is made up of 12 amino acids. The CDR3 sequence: CASKLDNSPLHF. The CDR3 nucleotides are TGTGCCAGCAAACTAGACAATTCACCCCTCCACTTT.

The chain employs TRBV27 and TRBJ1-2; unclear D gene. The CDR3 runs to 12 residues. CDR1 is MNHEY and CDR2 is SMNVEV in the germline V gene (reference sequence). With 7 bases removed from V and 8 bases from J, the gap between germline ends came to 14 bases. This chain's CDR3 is CASKGEGWGYTF. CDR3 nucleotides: TGTGCCAGCAAAGGCGAGGGTTGGGGCTACACCTTC.

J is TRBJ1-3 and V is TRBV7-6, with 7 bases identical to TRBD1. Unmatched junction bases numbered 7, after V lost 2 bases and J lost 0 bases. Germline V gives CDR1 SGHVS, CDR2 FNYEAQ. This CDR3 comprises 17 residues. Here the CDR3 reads CASSLHAGGNSGNTIYF. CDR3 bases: TGTGCCAGCAGCTTACACGCAGGGGGGAACTCTGGAAACACCATATATTTT.

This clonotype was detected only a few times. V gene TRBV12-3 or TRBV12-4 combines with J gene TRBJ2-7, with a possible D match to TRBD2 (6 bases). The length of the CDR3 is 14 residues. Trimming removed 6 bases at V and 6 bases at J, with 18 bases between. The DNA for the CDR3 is TGTGCCAGCAGCCCAGCGGGTCATATGATCGAGCAGTACGTC. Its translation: CASSPAGHMIEQYV.

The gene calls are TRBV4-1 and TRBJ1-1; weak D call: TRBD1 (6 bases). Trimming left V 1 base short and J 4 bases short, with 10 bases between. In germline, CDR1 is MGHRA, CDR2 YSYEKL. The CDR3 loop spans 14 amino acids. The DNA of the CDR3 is TGCGCCAGCAGCCAAGGTAGGGGGGCCACTGAAGCTTTCTTT. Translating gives CASSQGRGATEAFF.

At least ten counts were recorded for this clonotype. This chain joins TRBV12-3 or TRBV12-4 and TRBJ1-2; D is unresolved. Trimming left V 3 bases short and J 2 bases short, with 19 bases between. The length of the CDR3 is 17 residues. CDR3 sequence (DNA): TGTGCCAGCAGTTTTTGGGTCCCAGGACGGTCCAACTATGGCTACACCTTC. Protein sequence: CASSFWVPGRSNYGYTF.

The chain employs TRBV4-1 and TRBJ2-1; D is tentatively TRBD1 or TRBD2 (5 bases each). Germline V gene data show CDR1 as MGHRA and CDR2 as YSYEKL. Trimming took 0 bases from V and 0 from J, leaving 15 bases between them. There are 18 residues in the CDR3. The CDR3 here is CASSQDSGRPSSYNEQFF. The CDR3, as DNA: TGCGCCAGCAGCCAAGACTCGGGACGGCCGAGCTCCTACAATGAGCAGTTCTTC.

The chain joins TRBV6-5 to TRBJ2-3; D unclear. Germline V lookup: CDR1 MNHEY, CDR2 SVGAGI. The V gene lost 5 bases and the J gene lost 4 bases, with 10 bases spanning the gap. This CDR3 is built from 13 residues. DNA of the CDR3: TGTGCCAGCAGTAAAGTCGTCGCAGATACGCAGTATTTT. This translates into CASSKVVADTQYF.

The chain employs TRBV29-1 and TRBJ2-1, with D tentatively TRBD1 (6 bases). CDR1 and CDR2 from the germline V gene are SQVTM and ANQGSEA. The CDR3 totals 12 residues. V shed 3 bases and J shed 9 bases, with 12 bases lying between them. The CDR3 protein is CSVDLTGTEQFF. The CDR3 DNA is TGCAGCGTTGATTTAACAGGGACTGAGCAGTTCTTC.

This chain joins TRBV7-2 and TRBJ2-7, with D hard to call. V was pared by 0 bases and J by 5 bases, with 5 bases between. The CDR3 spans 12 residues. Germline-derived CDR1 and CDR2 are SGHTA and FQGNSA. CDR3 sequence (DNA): TGTGCCAGCAGCTTAGCAGAAAACGAGCAGTACGTC. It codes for CASSLAENEQYV.

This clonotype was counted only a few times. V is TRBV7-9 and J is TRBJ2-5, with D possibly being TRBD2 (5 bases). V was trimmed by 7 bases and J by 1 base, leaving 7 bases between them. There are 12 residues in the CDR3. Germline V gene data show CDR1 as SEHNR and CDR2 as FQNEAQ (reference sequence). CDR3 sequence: CASKAAQETQYF. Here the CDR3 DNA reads TGTGCCAGCAAAGCGGCCCAAGAGACCCAGTACTTC.

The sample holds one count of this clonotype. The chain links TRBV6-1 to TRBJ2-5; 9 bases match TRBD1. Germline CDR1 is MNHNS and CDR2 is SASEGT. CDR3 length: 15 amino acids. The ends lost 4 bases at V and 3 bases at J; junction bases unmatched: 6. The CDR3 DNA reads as TGTGCCAGCAGTGTACAGGACAGGGGAAAAGAGACCCAGTACTTC. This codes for CASSVQDRGKETQYF.